A selection of T cell receptor beta chains follows, all from one sample in a study of T-cell reconstitution after alpha-beta-depleted transplantation in children. Each CDR3 protein gets one entry after TCRdb re-called the PCR reads with MiXCR. The table lists 450,000 to 600,000 distinct CDR3 sequences, 10% to 15% of them singletons, with around 2.2% in the top ten. The source was PBMCs, mostly from graft donor cells, collected 360 days after TCRalphabeta/CD19-depleted stem cell transplant. These receptors were taken from a male patient between 5 and 17 years old who had a stem cell transplant for acute myeloid leukemia, so the T cells may come from the graft donor. The CDR3 runs from the conserved cysteine through the conserved F or W. D genes are given only for firm matches. Part of the rows lack a size; the others show once, few, many or a class for expanded clones.

>TRBJ2-1|NA|TRBV18|TRBD2
TGTGCCAGCTCACAAGGCCCGGGACTAGCGGGAGTAGGTGAGCAGTTCTTC
CASSQGPGLAGVGEQFF
>TRBJ2-1|NA|TRBV27|TRBD2
TGTGCCAGCATTCGAGGGACTAGCGGATACAATGAGCAGTTCTTC
CASIRGTSGYNEQFF
>TRBJ2-1|many|TRBV4-3|NA
TGCGCCAGCAGCCCCCCGGGGACGACGGCGTCCAATGAGCAGTTCTTC
CASSPPGTTASNEQFF
>TRBJ2-7|few|TRBV6-2/TRBV6-3|TRBD2
TGTGCCAGCCTAACTAGCGGGAGGTTCTCCTACGAGCAGTACTTC
CASLTSGRFSYEQYF
>TRBJ2-5|NA|TRBV20-1|TRBD2
TGCAGTGCTAGAGTCGGAGCCGGGACTACTCAAGAGACCCAGTACTTC
CSARVGAGTTQETQYF
>TRBJ2-7|many|TRBV9|NA
TGTGCCAGCAGCGTAGGGGCCGAGCAGTACTTC
CASSVGAEQYF
>TRBJ1-5|NA|TRBV20-1|TRBD1
TGCAGTGCCTCACCCTATGACAGGGGCACTCAGCCCCAGCATTTT
CSASPYDRGTQPQHF
>TRBJ2-5|many|TRBV28|TRBD2
TGTGCCAGCAAACTAGCGGGGAATCAAGAGACCCAGTACTTC
CASKLAGNQETQYF
>TRBJ2-1|NA|TRBV20-1|TRBD2
TGCAGTGCGCGGACTAGCCCATCCTACAATGAGCAGTTCTTC
CSARTSPSYNEQFF
>TRBJ2-2|many|TRBV5-1|TRBD1
TGCGCCAGCAGCCGGACAGGGATTACCGGGGAGCTGTTTTTT
CASSRTGITGELFF
>TRBJ2-5|few|TRBV7-2|NA
TGTGCCAGCAGCGGCAGGAACAGCCAAGAGACCCAGTACTTC
CASSGRNSQETQYF
>TRBJ2-2|few|TRBV4-1|NA
TGCGCCAGCAGCCTAAGCCAGGGGATAGGGGGATTGAACACCGGGGAGCTGTTTTTT
CASSLSQGIGGLNTGELFF